The clone carrying this T cell receptor (beta chain) occurred many times. What it binds is unknown. Researchers prepared the TCRbeta library using unique molecular identifiers, the study reports. In TCRdb, the PCR reads were re-called with MiXCR into one record per CDR3 protein. The sample lists under 70,000 distinct CDR3 sequences; roughly 10% were seen once. The sample is drawn from a study of T-cell reconstitution after alpha-beta-depleted transplantation in children. Study-level results: From newly produced T cells came most of the T-cell counts and diversity one year after transplant. Surviving thymic progenitors and recipient T cells were the source of high TCRbeta diversity at day 60 in some patients. Reportedly, only several hundred clones from non-depleted graft cells drove alpha-beta T-cell counts at about two months.

Germline CDR1 reads DFQATT; CDR2 reads SNEGSKA (reference sequence). V was clipped by 3 bases and J by 12 bases, with 15 bases between them. This CDR3 has 12 amino acids. This TCR derives from a boy under 18 with acute myeloid leukemia, due to receive a stem cell transplant. J is TRBJ2-1 and V is TRBV20-1, with D perhaps TRBD1 or TRBD2 (5 bases each). Here the sequenced sample was PBMCs, taken before TCRalphabeta/CD19-depleted stem cell transplant. CDR3 sequence (DNA): TGCAGTGCTAGTAGAGGGGTACATGCGCAGTTCTTC. Its protein product is CSASRGVHAQFF.